A single T cell receptor beta chain is shown here with its context. Its antigen is not identified. The unexposed donors gave CD4+ T cells in about 2011-2018, prior to COVID-19. After roughly ten days of culture, CD4+ T cells were isolated. This specimen belongs to a study of CD4 T cells in relation to SARS-CoV-2 and coronaviruses. The CDR3 runs to 13 residues. Germline V gives CDR1 KGHDR, CDR2 SFDVKD. V was cut by 7 bases and J by 7 bases, with 14 bases left in between. The table came from immunoSEQ multiplex PCR; TCRdb's copy has only in-frame clones and leaves some out. The table lists 20,000 to 25,000 clones, around two thirds of them singletons, with roughly 12% in the top ten.

This clonotype was sampled from a human donor in good health. Sequencing was performed on CD4+ T cells from PBMCs, cultured in vitro. The chain combines TRBV24-1 with TRBJ2-3; D possibly corresponds to TRBD2 (6 bases). CDR3 sequence reads: CATSDGSVNTQYF. DNA of the CDR3: TGTGCCACCAGCGACGGGAGTGTTAATACGCAGTATTTT.